This record concerns one T cell receptor beta chain sequence. This entry comes from a study of CD8 T cells in Susac syndrome. Blood CD8+ and CD4+ T cells underwent high-throughput TCR beta sequencing. Those who served as multiple sclerosis controls were treatment-naive patients with stable or active relapsing-remitting disease. TEMRA cells were FACS-enriched, unlike CD8+ and CD4+ T cells, which were negatively isolated. A quantity of roughly 0.5 to 1 ug RNA underwent reverse transcription using random hexamers. The amplification used immunoSEQ multiplex PCR on TCR beta CDR3; it spanned 54 Vbeta and 13 Jbeta. TCRdb passed the immunoSEQ multiplex PCR reads through MiXCR, listing each CDR3 protein once. The repertoire consists of some 300,000 distinct CDR3 sequences, with approximately 90% occurring once and the leading ten covering around 0.18%. V lost 4 bases to trimming and J lost 10 bases, with 11 bases between them. The CDR3 is made up of 12 amino acids. The germline CDR1 and CDR2 sequences are SGHDN and FVKESK.

The sequencing sample was made of CD8+ T cells from PBMCs. The chain uses TRBV14 and TRBJ2-1, with D perhaps TRBD1 (5 bases). The sequence was obtained from a human donor with multiple sclerosis. The CDR3: CASSPNRQEQFF. Here the CDR3 DNA reads TGTGCCAGCAGCCCGAATAGACAGGAGCAGTTCTTC.